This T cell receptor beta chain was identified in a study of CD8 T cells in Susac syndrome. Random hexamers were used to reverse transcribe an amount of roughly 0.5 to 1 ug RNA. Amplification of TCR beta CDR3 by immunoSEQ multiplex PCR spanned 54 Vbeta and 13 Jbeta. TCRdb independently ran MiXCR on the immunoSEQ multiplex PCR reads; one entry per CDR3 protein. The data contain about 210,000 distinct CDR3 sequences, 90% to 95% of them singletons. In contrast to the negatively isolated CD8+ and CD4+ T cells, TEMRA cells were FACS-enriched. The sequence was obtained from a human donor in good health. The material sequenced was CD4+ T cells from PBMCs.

CDR3: CSALDPGGEETQYF. In DNA, the CDR3 is TGCAGTGCTCTCGACCCAGGGGGAGAAGAGACCCAGTACTTC. V gene TRBV20-1 combines with J gene TRBJ2-5; 7 nucleotides align to TRBD1. CDR1 and CDR2 from the germline V gene are DFQATT and SNEGSKA (reference sequence). J gave up 3 bases and V 5 bases, and 9 bases lay outside the gene matches. The CDR3 consists of 14 residues.